The T cell receptor (beta chain) under discussion was sequenced for a study of blood T cell repertoires in COVID-19. Study information: Spain, Italy and the United States supplied samples that represented acute and convalescent COVID-19. Nucleic acid was either cDNA or gDNA, and it came from T cells, B-cell-depleted T cells, or PBMCs.

Germline-derived CDR1 and CDR2 are SGHRS and YFSETQ. This CDR3 is built from 14 residues. V was pared by 4 bases and J by 3 bases, with 11 bases between. In the original workflow: Reference gene primer amplification yielded estimated nucleated cell counts. Profiled with immunoSEQ multiplex PCR; TCRdb holds only in-frame clones, not every one. D and trimming come from the DNA, and the V and J calls and clone size come from that table. The sample lists 120,000 to 150,000 clones; around 80% were seen once. Specimen: peripheral blood. The sequence derives from a human donor in a cohort sampled during active COVID-19. The gene calls are TRBV5-1 and TRBJ1-3; D unclear. In DNA, the CDR3 is TGCGCCAGCAGCCTGGAACTCTATGGAAACACCATATATTTT. Translating it yields CASSLELYGNTIYF. Filled out from reference TRBV5-1 and TRBJ1-3, the complete variable domain reads KAGVTQTPRYLIKTRGQQVTLSCSPISGHRSVSWYQQTPGQGLQFLFEYFSETQRNKGNFPGRFSGRQFSNSRSEMNVSTLELGDSALYLCASSLELYGNTIYFGEGSWLTVV.